This T cell receptor (beta chain) was identified in a study of graft-versus-host responses after intestinal transplantation. For the study at large: Each transplant was multivisceral, liver-intestinal, or isolated intestinal. Every transplant recipient was induced with anti-thymocyte globulin, then maintained on tacrolimus and steroids for approximately three years.

About this clone itself: What it binds is unknown.

CDR1 is ENHRY, CDR2 SYGVKD, per germline. The CDR3 runs to 15 residues. The assay was immunoSEQ multiplex PCR, and TCRdb's table has in-frame clones only and misses some. The profile shows over 100,000 clones, about 93% of them singletons. Study-wide results and caveats: Graft-versus-host to host-versus-graft clonal ratios in allografts were high in patients with graft-donor T cell macrochimerism. Declining HvG levels early post-transplant were linked to peak circulating GvH clone levels.

The specimen comprised unstimulated CD4+ T cells sorted from spleen or lymph node cells, sampled before intestinal transplant. The J gene is TRBJ2-5, the V gene TRBV10-3; 9 nucleotides line up with TRBD2. Matching the DNA end better, TRBJ2-7 makes the J call doubtful. The sequence was obtained from a human donor who received an intestinal transplant. The CDR3 sequence: CAITVRTSGSYEQYF. The CDR3 DNA sequence: TGTGCCATCACGGTGAGAACTAGCGGGTCTTACGAGCAGTACTTC.